These 30 T cell receptor beta chains came from one sample sequenced in a study of low-dose radiotherapy and immunotherapy resistance in tumors. Time point here: before trial treatment. Gene-specific TRAV and TRBV primers were used for first-strand cDNA, covering alpha and beta chains. TCRs underwent 20 PCR cycles of amplification with a constant-region primer and V-primer adapter. One entry per CDR3 protein, called by TCRdb with MiXCR from the reads. The repertoire includes 85,000 to 100,000 distinct CDR3 sequences, 9.4% of them detected once, and under 1.1% sits in the top ten. The sequencing here drew on PBMCs, taken before treatment. The receptors shown here come from a male donor with prostate cancer.

At least ten counts were recorded for this clonotype. The CDR3 loop reads CASSQGLISEQYF. CDR3 DNA sequence: TGTGCCAGCAGCCAAGGTCTGATCTCCGAGCAGTACTTC. The genes are TRBV3-1 and TRBJ2-7; D unresolved. Between the trimmed V and J ends, which lost 1 base and 6 bases, there was a span of 10 bases. From germline, CDR1 is LGHDT and CDR2 YNNKEL (reference sequence). The CDR3 runs 13 residues.

The sample holds one count of this clonotype. This likely stems from a read error, as it lies one base from a far larger clone. The chain uses TRBV29-1 and TRBJ2-7; TRBD2 agrees at 10 bases. The CDR3 is 16 residues long. Germline values: CDR1 SQVTM, CDR2 ANQGSEA. The junction had 17 bases not matched to a gene; V was cut back by 5 bases and J by 7 bases. The CDR3 nucleotides read TGCAGCGTTAAAGGACTAGCGGAAGGCAGGATGAATGAGCAGTACTTC. Translation: CSVKGLAEGRMNEQYF.

There are many counts of this clonotype. The chain joins TRBV3-1 to TRBJ2-7, with 16 nucleotides matching TRBD2. After removal of 10 bases from V and 5 bases from J, the junction contained 5 bases not matched to a gene. CDR1 is LGHDT and CDR2 is YNNKEL in the germline V gene (reference sequence). CDR3 length: 14 residues. This CDR3 reads CATGTSGRAHEQYF. CDR3 bases: TGTGCCACCGGGACTAGCGGGAGGGCCCACGAGCAGTACTTC.

This clonotype occurred many times. V is TRBV29-1 and J is TRBJ2-7; 8 bases map to TRBD1. The CDR3 contains 15 residues. Trimming cost V 4 bases and J 5 bases; bases outside gene matches: 13. Germline-derived CDR1 and CDR2 are SQVTM and ANQGSEA. In DNA form, the CDR3 reads TGCAGCGTTGGGATTCGGCAGGGGGCGGTCGACGAGCAGTACTTC. Amino acid sequence: CSVGIRQGAVDEQYF.

This clonotype was picked up a small number of times. V is TRBV28 and J is TRBJ1-2; D uncertain. Germline V gives CDR1 MDHEN, CDR2 SYDVKM. Trimming took off 2 bases at V and 8 bases at J, with 18 bases between the two ends. The CDR3 is made up of 15 amino acids. The CDR3 DNA sequence: TGTGCCAGCAGTTTAGCTTTCCAGGCCAGCTGGGGCTACACCTTC. Its translation: CASSLAFQASWGYTF.

This clonotype was observed many times. The chain employs TRBV10-3 and TRBJ2-3; TRBD2 agrees at 11 bases. V lost 5 bases, J lost 5 bases, and 6 bases stayed unmatched. Germline CDR1 ENHRY, CDR2 SYGVKD. The CDR3 spans 15 residues. CDR3 region: CAISRLAGSVDTQYF. CDR3 coding DNA: TGTGCCATCAGTCGACTAGCGGGATCCGTAGATACGCAGTATTTT.

This clonotype appeared many times. V usage is TRBV7-2 and J usage is TRBJ2-7; D is tentatively TRBD1 or TRBD2 (5 bases each). Germline V gene data show CDR1 as SGHTA and CDR2 as FQGNSA. The CDR3 runs to 13 residues. V lost 5 bases to trimming and J lost 2 bases, with 10 bases between them. CDR3 loop: CASSPGPAYEQYF. In nucleotides, the CDR3 is TGTGCCAGCAGCCCGGGACCAGCCTACGAGCAGTACTTC.

This clonotype has only a few counts. The V call is TRBV20-1, the J call TRBJ2-7; D uncertain. The V end was cut by 3 bases, the J end by 5 bases, with 17 bases between. The CDR3 spans 14 residues. Germline CDR1 reads DFQATT; CDR2 reads SNEGSKA (reference sequence). The CDR3 DNA reads as TGCAGTGCTAGGGGTTTAGGGCCTTTAGACGAGCAGTACTTC. This gives the protein CSARGLGPLDEQYF.

This clonotype was seen many times. The chain recombines TRBV30 with TRBJ2-7, with TRBD2 identical over 9 bases. This CDR3 spans 15 amino acids. Germline V CDR1 and CDR2: GTSNPN, SVGIG (reference sequence). Trimming took 4 bases from V and 6 from J; bases not matched to a gene: 13. The CDR3 region is CAWKLKAGGQVEQYF. CDR3 coding DNA: TGTGCCTGGAAGCTCAAAGCGGGAGGCCAGGTCGAGCAGTACTTC.

With regard to this clonotype: Since a far larger clone is one base different, this is likely a read error. The V call is TRBV12-3 or TRBV12-4, the J call TRBJ1-1, with no clear D. Trimming took 6 bases from V and 1 from J, leaving 9 bases between them. The CDR3 sequence is 13 residues long. CDR3 nucleotides: TGTGCCAGCAGCCCGGCGACGAACACTGAAGCTTTCTTT. Encoded protein: CASSPATNTEAFF.

This clonotype was seen repeatedly, ten times or more. The gene calls are TRBV28 and TRBJ2-7; D perhaps matches TRBD1 (8 bases). CDR1 is MDHEN and CDR2 is SYDVKM in the germline V gene. V lost 3 bases and J lost 5, with 17 bases in between. CDR3 size: 15 residues. CDR3 region: CASSLGGLTGDEQYF. The CDR3 bases are TGTGCCAGCAGTTTGGGGGGGTTGACAGGGGACGAGCAGTACTTC.

The rearrangement uses TRBV28 and TRBJ2-2, with TRBD2 matching 13 bases. V lost 5 bases to trimming and J lost 4 bases; unmatched junction nucleotides: 10. Germline V lookup: CDR1 MDHEN, CDR2 SYDVKM. The CDR3 totals 18 residues. This CDR3 is CASSPELAGGPGTGELFF. Written as DNA, the CDR3 is TGTGCCAGCAGTCCCGAACTAGCGGGAGGGCCAGGCACCGGGGAGCTGTTTTTT. Based on the CDR3 plus reference TRBV28 and TRBJ2-2, the full variable domain is DVKVTQSSRYLVKRTGEKVFLECVQDMDHENMFWYRQDPGLGLRLIYFSYDVKMKEKGDIPEGYSVSREKKERFSLILESASTNQTSMYLCASSPELAGGPGTGELFFGEGSRLTVL.

This clonotype was seen repeatedly, ten times or more. The rearrangement links TRBV28 to TRBJ1-1, with D possibly being TRBD1 (6 bases). Germline V lookup: CDR1 MDHEN, CDR2 SYDVKM. V lost 2 bases and J lost 1, with 14 bases in between. This CDR3 is 16 amino acids long. The CDR3 DNA is TGTGCCAGCAGTTTAGTCGGGGGCTTTCGGAACACTGAAGCTTTCTTT. This sequence encodes CASSLVGGFRNTEAFF.

This clonotype appeared many times. The chain has TRBV20-1 and TRBJ2-1, with D possibly matching TRBD2 (5 bases). CDR3 size: 11 residues. V shed 8 bases and J shed 2 bases, with 7 bases lying between them. Looked up from germline, CDR1 is DFQATT and CDR2 is SNEGSKA (reference sequence). The CDR3 DNA follows: TGCAGTAGCGGCCCCTACAATGAGCAGTTCTTC. This encodes CSSGPYNEQFF.

Many counts were recorded for this clonotype. CDR3 sequence: CASSTGQGYEQYF. Written as DNA, the CDR3 is TGCGCCAGCAGCACCGGACAGGGCTACGAGCAGTACTTC. This rearrangement joins TRBV5-1 to TRBJ2-7; 8 nucleotides align to TRBD1. Germline CDR1 reads SGHRS; CDR2 reads YFSETQ. The CDR3 length is 13 residues. V lost 4 bases, J lost 3 bases, and 3 bases stayed unmatched.

This clonotype has ten or more counts. The chain uses TRBV27 and TRBJ2-1; 7 nucleotides align to TRBD2. V trimming: 4 bases; J trimming: 5 bases; junction bases outside the gene matches: 11. Germline V gene sequence: CDR1 MNHEY, CDR2 SMNVEV (reference sequence). The CDR3 is 16 amino acids. CDR3 sequence (DNA): TGTGCCAGCAGTTCCCAGTCTAGCGGCAAAAACAATGAGCAGTTCTTC. Protein sequence: CASSSQSSGKNNEQFF.

This clonotype showed up many times. The V call is TRBV7-9, the J call TRBJ2-1; TRBD1 agrees at 8 bases. Trimming at V came to 2 bases and at J to 6 bases, leaving 6 bases not matched to a gene. Germline V gene sequence: CDR1 SEHNR, CDR2 FQNEAQ (reference sequence). This CDR3 comprises 15 residues. The CDR3 DNA reads TGTGCCAGCAGCTTAACAGGGGGAACGATCAATGAGCAGTTCTTC. This gives the protein CASSLTGGTINEQFF.

This clonotype was detected ten times or more. The chain employs TRBV20-1 and TRBJ2-1; 9 positions match TRBD2. From germline, CDR1 is DFQATT and CDR2 SNEGSKA (reference sequence). This CDR3 region has 16 residues. V shed 6 bases and J 8 bases; nucleotides not matched to a gene: 17. The DNA of the CDR3 is TGCAGTGCGGGAGGTCGACTAGCGGCCTTTGGGGATGAGCAGTTCTTC. It translates to CSAGGRLAAFGDEQFF.

At least ten counts were recorded for this clonotype. The rearrangement joins TRBV30 to TRBJ2-3; no firm D call. V was cut by 1 base and J by 7 bases, with 9 bases left in between. CDR1 is GTSNPN and CDR2 is SVGIG in the germline V gene (reference sequence). This CDR3 is built from 12 residues. The CDR3 DNA reads TGTGCCTGGAGTGACGGGTTATATACGCAGTATTTT. Its translation: CAWSDGLYTQYF.

At least ten counts were recorded for this clonotype. The V call is TRBV7-2, the J call TRBJ2-7; no reliable D call. The ends were cut back, 4 bases at V and 9 bases at J, with 10 bases in the middle. The CDR3 length is 11 residues. Germline V CDR1 and CDR2: SGHTA, FQGNSA. CDR3 DNA: TGTGCCAGCAGCTCGAACGGACCGCAGTACTTC. This sequence encodes CASSSNGPQYF.

This clonotype was counted at least ten times. The chain links TRBV6-2 or TRBV6-3 to TRBJ2-1; the D gene could be TRBD1 or TRBD2 (5 bases each). In germline, CDR1 is MNHEY, CDR2 SVGEGT. The V and J ends lost 8 bases and 6 bases respectively, with 11 bases between them. The CDR3 length is 12 residues. DNA of the CDR3: TGTGCCAGCGGGGGAAGCCTCAATGAGCAGTTCTTC. As protein: CASGGSLNEQFF.

This clonotype occurred many times. This chain uses TRBV6-6 with TRBJ2-7; 10 bases map to TRBD1. The CDR3 loop spans 14 amino acids. CDR1 and CDR2 from the germline V gene are MNHNY and SVGAGI (reference sequence). The J segment lost 1 base and the V segment lost 6 bases, leaving 3 bases of the junction unmatched. CDR3 in amino acids: CASRGTGASYEQYF. DNA of the CDR3: TGTGCCAGCAGGGGGACAGGGGCGTCCTACGAGCAGTACTTC.

This clonotype appeared many times. The chain employs TRBV29-1 and TRBJ2-5; 10 bases fit TRBD1. This CDR3 comprises 14 residues. CDR1 SQVTM and CDR2 ANQGSEA come from the germline V gene. Trimming cost V 5 bases and J 6 bases; bases outside gene matches: 9. The CDR3 DNA reads TGCAGCGTTCGGGGACAGGGGTTAACTCAGACCCAGTACTTC. Translated: CSVRGQGLTQTQYF.

This clonotype was counted a few times. The chain uses TRBV24-1 and TRBJ2-3; TRBD1 aligns across 10 bases. The CDR3 loop spans 15 amino acids. The trim removed 0 bases at V and 4 bases at J, leaving 0 bases unmatched. Germline V gene data show CDR1 as KGHDR and CDR2 as SFDVKD. CDR3: CATSDLGTGADTQYF. CDR3 bases: TGTGCCACCAGTGATTTGGGGACAGGGGCAGATACGCAGTATTTT.

Ten or more counts support this clonotype. This chain joins TRBV7-2 and TRBJ1-4; TRBD1 might be the D (5 bases). This CDR3 spans 17 amino acids. V was cut by 2 bases and J by 0 bases, with 13 bases left in between. The germline gives CDR1 SGHTA, CDR2 FQGNSA. CDR3 in amino acids: CASSLQGPSSTNEKLFF. Written as DNA, the CDR3 is TGTGCCAGCAGCTTACAGGGACCATCATCAACTAATGAAAAACTGTTTTTT.

In its sample, this clonotype was seen many times. This sequence joins TRBV28 and TRBJ2-5, with TRBD2 identical over 7 bases. CDR3 size: 15 residues. Per germline, CDR1 MDHEN and CDR2 SYDVKM. J gave up 1 base and V 0 bases, and 2 bases lay outside the gene matches. The CDR3 region has the DNA TGTGCCAGCAGTTTATGGAGCGGGATCCAAGAGACCCAGTACTTC. Protein product: CASSLWSGIQETQYF.

This clonotype was counted at least ten times. The rearrangement uses TRBV7-9 and TRBJ2-2; a possible D gene is TRBD1 (6 bases). This CDR3 region has 16 residues. Trimming took off 8 bases at V and 0 bases at J, with 16 bases between the two ends. Germline V lookup: CDR1 SEHNR, CDR2 FQNEAQ (reference sequence). The CDR3 region is CASELLGGTNTGELFF. CDR3 DNA: TGTGCCAGCGAGCTTCTAGGGGGAACGAACACCGGGGAGCTGTTTTTT.

This clonotype was counted between two and nine times. The chain recombines TRBV28 with TRBJ2-2, with no clear D. The CDR3 has 14 amino acids. CDR1 is MDHEN and CDR2 is SYDVKM in the germline V gene. V was cut by 4 bases and J by 1 base, with 7 bases left in between. CDR3 sequence: CASSSPGNTGELFF. In nucleotides, the CDR3 is TGTGCCAGCAGTTCTCCCGGGAACACCGGGGAGCTGTTTTTT.

This clonotype was counted at least ten times. The CDR3 region is CASSSMTGMNQYF. The CDR3 bases are TGCGCCAGCAGCTCAATGACAGGGATGAATCAGTACTTC. The chain couples TRBV5-1 to TRBJ2-4, with TRBD1 matching over 7 bases. Trimming cost V 3 bases and J 12 bases; bases outside gene matches: 9. In germline, CDR1 is SGHRS, CDR2 YFSETQ. The CDR3 contains 13 residues.

At least ten counts were recorded for this clonotype. The gene calls are TRBV6-2 or TRBV6-3 and TRBJ2-1; no clear D gene. Germline lookup yields CDR1 MNHEY and CDR2 SVGEGT. CDR3 length: 13 residues. Trimming stripped 6 bases from V and 6 bases from J, with 12 bases between. The CDR3 DNA follows: TGTGCCAGCAGCCTCCCGGTCTCCAATGAGCAGTTCTTC. Its translation is CASSLPVSNEQFF.